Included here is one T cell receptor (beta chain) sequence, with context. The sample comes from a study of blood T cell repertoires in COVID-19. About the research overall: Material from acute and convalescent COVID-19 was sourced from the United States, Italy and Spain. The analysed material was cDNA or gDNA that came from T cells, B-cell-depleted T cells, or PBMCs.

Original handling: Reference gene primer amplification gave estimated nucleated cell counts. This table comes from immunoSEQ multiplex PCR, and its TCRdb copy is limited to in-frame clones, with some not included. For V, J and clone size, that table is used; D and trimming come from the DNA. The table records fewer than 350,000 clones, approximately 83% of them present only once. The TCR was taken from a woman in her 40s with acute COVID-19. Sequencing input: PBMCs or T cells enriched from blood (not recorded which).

CDR3 sequence (DNA): TGCGCCAGCAGCTTGGGACTTAATTCACCCCTCCACTTT. It specifies CASSLGLNSPLHF. The chain has TRBV5-1 and TRBJ1-6; D remains ambiguous. With 0 bases removed from V and 6 bases from J, the gap between germline ends came to 4 bases. Germline loops: CDR1 SGHRS, CDR2 YFSETQ. The CDR3 totals 13 residues.